This is a list of T cell receptor beta chains from one sample in a study of cytomegalovirus exposure and HLA in healthy donors. The data were produced by immunoSEQ multiplex PCR, yet TCRdb's version contains in-frame clones alone and is incomplete. The sample yields about 52,000 clones, around 62% seen once. Sequencing used PBMCs. The origin of the receptors is a human donor in good health. Each CDR3 is given with its conserved first and last residue. Each record gives: J gene, V gene, D gene, clone size, CDR3 protein, CDR3 DNA. A D gene is named only where the DNA matches it firmly. Rows may omit the clone size; those that give it use once, few, many or a size class.

>TRBJ1-4|TRBV6-5|TRBD1|NA
CASSYSRTGANEKLFF
TGTGCCAGCAGTTACTCGAGGACAGGGGCTAATGAAAAACTGTTTTTT
>TRBJ2-1|TRBV5-5|TRBD2|NA
CASRVAGGPGEQFF
TGTGCCAGCAGGGTAGCGGGGGGTCCCGGGGAGCAGTTCTTC
>TRBJ1-1|TRBV14|NA|NA
CASSPPFPNTEAFF
TGTGCCAGCAGCCCCCCTTTCCCGAACACTGAAGCTTTCTTT
>TRBJ2-1|TRBV27|TRBD2|NA
CASSSDIAGLYNEQFF
TGTGCCAGCAGTTCGGATATAGCGGGGCTCTACAATGAGCAGTTCTTC
>TRBJ1-2|TRBV7-9|TRBD1|NA
CASSGTANGYTF
TGTGCCAGCAGCGGGACAGCTAATGGCTACACCTTC
>TRBJ2-3|TRBV5-6|NA|NA
CASMLMGGPTDTQYF
TGTGCCAGCATGCTGATGGGGGGGCCCACAGATACGCAGTATTTT
>TRBJ1-1|TRBV5-1|TRBD1|NA
CASSEGQAWRVAFF
TGCGCCAGCAGCGAAGGACAGGCCTGGAGGGTAGCTTTCTTT
>TRBJ2-3|TRBV11-3|TRBD2|NA
CASSLGGGVADTQYF
TGTGCCAGCAGCTTAGGCGGGGGGGTAGCAGATACGCAGTATTTT
>TRBJ2-1|TRBV7-3|NA|NA
CASSLTGGPYNEQFF
TGTGCCAGCAGCTTAACGGGGGGGCCCTACAATGAGCAGTTCTTC
>TRBJ1-4|TRBV9|NA|NA
CASSVAGHNEKLFF
TGTGCCAGCAGCGTAGCAGGCCATAATGAAAAACTGTTTTTT
>TRBJ1-3|TRBV2|NA|NA
CASIPVPLDTIYF
TGTGCCAGCATACCAGTACCATTGGACACCATATATTTT
>TRBJ1-1|TRBV19|TRBD1|once
CASTRQGNTEAFF
TGTGCCAGTACCCGACAGGGGAACACTGAAGCTTTCTTT
>TRBJ2-2|TRBV30|TRBD1|NA
CAWAGQGAGELFF
TGTGCCTGGGCGGGACAGGGGGCCGGGGAGCTGTTTTTT
>TRBJ2-5|TRBV29-1|NA|once
CSVEGGLTQYF
TGCAGCGTTGAGGGAGGTCTTACCCAGTACTTC
>TRBJ2-7|TRBV18|NA|NA
CASSPRRQGHSYEQYF
TGTGCCAGCTCACCACGACGTCAGGGGCACTCCTACGAGCAGTACTTC
>TRBJ1-1|TRBV7-3|TRBD1|NA
CASSLNRGRTEAFF
TGTGCCAGCAGTTTAAACAGGGGGCGTACTGAAGCTTTCTTT
>TRBJ2-1|TRBV18|NA|NA
CASSPSIDREFF
TGTGCCAGCTCACCTTCGATTGACCGGGAGTTCTTC
>TRBJ1-4|TRBV6-1|NA|NA
CASSEIETTTNEKLFF
TGTGCCAGCAGTGAGATCGAGACAACAACTAATGAAAAACTGTTTTTT
>TRBJ1-2|TRBV7-9|NA|NA
CASSPLEDYGYTF
TGTGCCAGCAGCCCATTAGAGGACTATGGCTACACCTTC
>TRBJ2-6|TRBV30|TRBD1|few
CAWSPRQGNSGANVLTF
TGTGCCTGGAGTCCTCGACAGGGAAACTCTGGGGCCAACGTCCTGACTTTC
>TRBJ1-3|TRBV7-6|TRBD1|NA
CASSTGTAAVSGNTIYF
TGTGCCAGTTCAACCGGGACAGCCGCCGTCTCTGGAAACACCATATATTTT
>TRBJ2-2|TRBV15|NA|NA
CATSPARTEVITGELFF
TGTGCCACCAGCCCCGCGAGGACAGAGGTTATCACCGGGGAGCTGTTTTTT
>TRBJ2-5|TRBV2|NA|NA
CASRASGQETQYF
TGTGCCAGCAGGGCTAGTGGGCAAGAGACCCAGTACTTC
>TRBJ1-5|TRBV4-1|NA|NA
CASSQSSRVYQPQHF
TGCGCCAGCAGCCAATCAAGCAGGGTGTATCAGCCCCAGCATTTT
>TRBJ1-5|TRBV30|NA|NA
CAWSTGYNQPQHF
TGTGCCTGGAGCACAGGGTACAATCAGCCCCAGCATTTT
>TRBJ2-5|TRBV4-2|TRBD2|few
CASSQDLSGGPVQETQYF
TGTGCCAGCAGCCAAGATTTGTCGGGGGGTCCGGTCCAAGAGACCCAGTACTTC
>TRBJ2-7|TRBV5-4|NA|NA
CASSSGTGFYEQYF
TGTGCCAGCAGCAGTGGAACAGGGTTCTACGAGCAGTACTTC
>TRBJ2-1|TRBV5-4|TRBD2|NA
CASTRGGGKLSYNEQFF
TGTGCCAGCACCCGTGGGGGGGGAAAGCTCTCCTACAATGAGCAGTTCTTC
>TRBJ2-5|TRBV29-1|NA|NA
CSAQLAMAETQYF
TGCAGCGCCCAATTAGCTATGGCGGAGACCCAGTACTTC
>TRBJ1-6|TRBV30|NA|NA
CAWSTRGGNSPLHF
TGTGCCTGGAGTACCCGGGGGGGTAATTCACCCCTCCACTTT